A selection of T cell receptor beta chains follows, all from one sample in a study of tumor-infiltrating lymphocytes in glioblastoma multiforme. Via MiXCR, TCRdb re-called the multiplex PCR reads, giving one row per CDR3 protein. The sample comprises approximately 9,300 distinct CDR3 sequences, roughly 70% of which are singletons, and 45% to 65% rests with the top ten. Sequenced input: brain tumor tissue. The receptors stem from a male donor with glioblastoma. Each CDR3 is given with its conserved first and last residue. D genes are given only for firm matches. Clone size is stated in some rows and not others, as once, few, many or a class when expanded.

D,size,J,V,CDR3,DNA
-,-,TRBJ1-5,TRBV11-2,CASSSAAGYPQHF,TGTGCCAGCAGCTCCGCAGCAGGGTATCCCCAGCACTTT
-,-,TRBJ1-2,TRBV5-6,CASNPTGQIYGYTF,TGTGCCAGCAACCCAACGGGACAAATCTATGGCTACACCTTC
-,-,TRBJ2-1,TRBV20-1,CSASDEAGLYVQFF,TGCAGTGCTAGTGATGAGGCAGGATTGTATGTGCAGTTCTTC
TRBD2,medium-sized,TRBJ2-1,TRBV20-1,CSASDGTSFEQFF,TGCAGTGCTAGTGACGGGACTAGTTTTGAGCAGTTCTTC
TRBD2,-,TRBJ2-7,TRBV20-1,CSGRREGLHEQYF,TGCAGTGGCAGGAGGGAGGGGTTACACGAGCAGTACTTC
-,-,TRBJ2-1,TRBV11-2,CASRRDVSSYNEQFF,TGTGCCAGCAGACGGGACGTCAGCTCCTACAATGAGCAGTTCTTC
-,-,TRBJ2-5,TRBV11-2,CASSLDSRGGEIQYF,TGTGCCAGCAGCTTAGATAGTAGAGGTGGGGAGATCCAGTACTTC
-,medium-sized,TRBJ2-3,TRBV4-1,CASSPWSRPDTQYF,TGCGCCAGCAGCCCGTGGAGTAGGCCAGATACGCAGTATTTT
TRBD1,many,TRBJ1-5,TRBV9,CASSPGQGKNQPQHF,TGTGCCAGCTCTCCCGGACAGGGGAAAAATCAGCCCCAGCATTTT
-,once,TRBJ2-1,TRBV12-3/TRBV12-4,CASSRQAQYNEQFF,TGTGCCAGCAGCCGACAAGCGCAATACAATGAGCAGTTCTTC
TRBD1,few,TRBJ2-7,TRBV6-1,CATRQGRRYEQYF,TGTGCCACCCGACAGGGGAGAAGGTACGAGCAGTACTTC
-,many,TRBJ2-2,TRBV6-5,CASSYKGAGELFF,TGTGCCAGCAGTTACAAGGGGGCCGGGGAGCTGTTTTTT
-,-,TRBJ1-1,TRBV11-2,CASSSRGNTEAFF,TGTGCCAGCAGCTCGCGCGGGAACACTGAAGCTTTCTTT
TRBD2,-,TRBJ2-4,TRBV20-1,CSAGRGWAKNIKYF,TGCAGTGCCGGGAGGGGGTGGGCCAAAAACATTAAGTACTTC
TRBD1,once,TRBJ2-2,TRBV11-2,CASSPGTGGRGELFF,TGTGCCAGCAGCCCCGGGACAGGGGGCAGAGGGGAGCTGTTTTTT
TRBD2,-,TRBJ2-1,TRBV5-6,CASSRRRSGRGMDNEQFF,TGTGCCAGCAGCCGCAGGAGGAGCGGGAGGGGGATGGACAATGAGCAGTTCTTC
-,medium-sized,TRBJ2-2,TRBV5-5,CASSLEPAASTGELFF,TGTGCCAGCAGCTTGGAGCCAGCGGCGAGCACCGGGGAGCTGTTTTTT
-,-,TRBJ1-2,TRBV12-3/TRBV12-4,CASTPVGYGYTF,TGTGCCAGCACCCCAGTGGGCTATGGCTACACCTTC
TRBD1,-,TRBJ2-3,TRBV18,CASSPFVQGAIDTQYF,TGTGCCAGCTCACCATTTGTCCAGGGGGCTATAGATACGCAGTATTTT
TRBD1,-,TRBJ2-1,TRBV20-1,CSANQGGNDQFF,TGCAGTGCTAATCAAGGGGGCAATGATCAGTTCTTC
TRBD1,-,TRBJ1-5,TRBV20-1,CSASKTGDYTDTQHF,TGCAGTGCTAGTAAGACAGGGGATTACACAGATACGCAGCATTTT
-,many,TRBJ2-1,TRBV25-1,CASSDRGVDHNEQFF,TGTGCCAGCAGTGATCGAGGGGTGGACCACAATGAGCAGTTCTTC
-,large,TRBJ2-7,TRBV11-2,CASSFSSLALYEQYF,TGTGCCAGCAGCTTCTCTAGCCTAGCACTATACGAGCAGTACTTC
-,-,TRBJ1-4,TRBV11-1,CASSLGEKLFF,TGTGCCAGCAGCCTGGGTGAAAAACTGTTTTTT
-,-,TRBJ1-1,TRBV12-3/TRBV12-4,CASSLSMADTEAFF,TGTGCCAGCAGTTTAAGTATGGCGGACACTGAAGCTTTCTTT
-,-,TRBJ2-7,TRBV5-6,CAGSDLGVTYEQYF,TGTGCCGGCAGCGATTTGGGGGTTACCTACGAGCAGTATTTC